The clone carrying this T cell receptor (beta chain) was seen repeatedly, ten times or more. What it recognizes is unknown. This entry comes from a study of blood T cells in healthy people across ages. Study-wide points: Estimates of diversity drawn from one million T cells were considered underestimates.

The germline CDR1 and CDR2 sequences are KGHDR and SFDVKD. The V end lost 5 bases, the J end lost 2 bases, and 7 bases lay between the germline ends. There are 13 residues in the CDR3. Then a second PCR, running about 6 to 11 cycles, was carried out with a sample-barcoded 5' primer and a J-beta primer mix. One entry per CDR3 protein results from TCRdb running MiXCR on the 5' RACE reads. The sample shows hundreds of thousands of distinct CDR3 sequences, more than 25% of them seen only once. The clonotype was recovered from a woman aged 80 or over in good health. Sequenced material: blood. V usage is TRBV24-1 and J usage is TRBJ2-3; D unresolved. The CDR3 DNA sequence: TGTGCCACCAGTGTCGGATTCACAGATACGCAGTATTTT. Translated, it gives CATSVGFTDTQYF.